This T cell receptor beta chain was sequenced in a study of shared clonotypes between healthy human individuals. The V end lost 3 bases, the J end lost 4 bases, and 10 bases lay between the germline ends. Germline V gene lookup returns CDR1 ENHRY and CDR2 SYGVKD. This CDR3 has 14 residues. Clones were sequenced by immunoSEQ multiplex PCR, and TCRdb holds only the in-frame ones, with some missing. The sample has about 1.5 million clones, over 95% seen once. Sequencing used naive CD4+ T cells sorted from blood. Stated subset: CD45RA+ positively selected. The receptor comes from a young man in good health. This rearrangement joins TRBV10-3 to TRBJ2-1; D not certain. This CDR3 reads CAISEVGLYNEQFF. In DNA form, the CDR3 reads TGTGCCATCAGTGAAGTAGGCCTGTACAATGAGCAGTTCTTC.